The 22 T cell receptor beta chains reported below all come from one sample, sequenced in a study of graft-versus-host responses after intestinal transplantation. Profiling relied on immunoSEQ multiplex PCR, and the TCRdb table lists in-frame clones only, not all of them. The data show 95,000 to 150,000 clones, 90% to 95% seen once. These receptors have no known antigen. The material sequenced was unstimulated CD4+ T cells sorted from spleen or lymph node cells, taken before intestinal transplant. These receptors were collected from a human donor who received an intestinal transplant.

The chain has TRBV7-8 and TRBJ2-7, with D unclear. This CDR3 spans 14 amino acids. Trimming took off 5 bases at V and 2 bases at J, with 13 bases between the two ends. Looked up from germline, CDR1 is SGHVS and CDR2 is FQNEAQ. CDR3 protein: CASSVTTTPYEQYF. DNA of the CDR3: TGTGCCAGCAGCGTGACGACAACCCCCTACGAGCAGTACTTC.

This clone appeared a single time. CDR3 sequence: CASSFGGSRTQYF. DNA of the CDR3: TGTGCCAGCAGCTTCGGGGGGAGCCGGACCCAGTACTTC. This rearrangement joins TRBV11-2 to TRBJ2-5; 7 bases are shared with TRBD2. This CDR3 has 13 residues. After removal of 3 bases from V and 7 bases from J, the junction contained 5 bases not matched to a gene. Per germline, CDR1 SGHAT and CDR2 FQNNGV. Full variable domain (remainder filled in from reference TRBV11-2 and TRBJ2-5): EAGVAQSPRYKIIEKRQSVAFWCNPISGHATLYWYQQILGQGPKLLIQFQNNGVVDDSQLPKDRFSAERLKGVDSTLKIQPAKLEDSAVYLCASSFGGSRTQYFGPGTRLLVL.

The chain joins TRBV21-1 to TRBJ2-1; the D segment call TRBD1 is taken from the table without a DNA check. TRBV21-1 is an annotated pseudogene. This CDR3 is built from 15 residues. CDR3 nucleotides: TGTGCCAGCAGCACACAGGGTAGATCCTACAATGAGCAGTTCTTC. Translated: CASSTQGRSYNEQFF.

This chain links TRBV11-2 with TRBJ1-4; 7 positions agree with TRBD1. The CDR3 covers 15 residues. J gave up 7 bases and V 4 bases, and 9 bases lay outside the gene matches. CDR1 is SGHAT, CDR2 FQNNGV, per germline. CDR3: CASSSATGRSEKLFF. The CDR3 DNA follows: TGTGCCAGCAGCTCTGCGACAGGGAGGAGTGAAAAACTGTTTTTT.

V is TRBV28 and J is TRBJ1-3; D is ambiguous. The CDR3 is made up of 13 amino acids. Between the trimmed V and J ends, which lost 6 bases and 0 bases, there was a span of 6 bases. Germline V CDR1 and CDR2: MDHEN, SYDVKM. The CDR3 bases are TGTGCCAGCAGCCGAGGCTCTGGAAACACCATATATTTT. Its protein is CASSRGSGNTIYF.

CDR3 DNA sequence: TGTGCCAGCAGTTCACTAGCGGGACGAGGTGAGCAGTTCTTC. Protein: CASSSLAGRGEQFF. The chain carries TRBV6-6 and TRBJ2-1; 10 positions agree with TRBD2. CDR1 and CDR2 from the germline V gene are MNHNY and SVGAGI (reference sequence). The CDR3 is made up of 14 amino acids. With V trimmed by 4 bases and J by 9 bases, 6 bases remained unmatched.

The V and J genes are TRBV10-3 and TRBJ2-1; D gene uncertain. CDR1 and CDR2 from the germline V gene are ENHRY and SYGVKD. V was clipped by 2 bases and J by 10 bases, with 9 bases between them. CDR3 length equals 12 residues. The CDR3 protein is CAISEPAYEQFF. The DNA of the CDR3 is TGTGCCATCAGTGAGCCCGCATACGAGCAGTTCTTC.

The rearrangement joins TRBV6-5 to TRBJ1-5, with 8 bases matching TRBD1. Trimming cost V 6 bases and J 1 base; bases outside gene matches: 5. Per the germline V gene, CDR1 is MNHEY and CDR2 is SVGAGI. The CDR3 consists of 15 residues. CDR3 region: CASRLDRESNQPQHF. CDR3 sequence (DNA): TGTGCCAGCAGGCTGGACAGGGAGAGCAATCAGCCCCAGCATTTT.

V is TRBV7-6 and J is TRBJ2-1, with 11 bases matching TRBD2. V shed 10 bases and J 7 bases; nucleotides not matched to a gene: 12. The germline CDR1 and CDR2 sequences are SGHVS and FNYEAQ. This CDR3 is built from 15 residues. CDR3 protein: CATPNRLAGLNEQFF. The DNA of the CDR3 is TGTGCCACTCCCAACCGACTAGCGGGATTAAATGAGCAGTTCTTC.

V is TRBV5-4 and J is TRBJ2-1, with no clear D. The CDR3 totals 13 residues. The germline V gene encodes CDR1 SGHNT and CDR2 YYREEE (reference sequence). Trimming shortened V by 5 bases and J by 7 bases, and 13 bases separated the two germline ends. The CDR3 DNA sequence: TGTGCCAGCAGTCTTAATGTGGTAAATGAGCAGTTCTTC. This codes for CASSLNVVNEQFF.

This clone has just one count. The chain recombines TRBV19 with TRBJ2-7, with 11 bases aligning to TRBD2. The CDR3 totals 16 residues. The germline CDR1 and CDR2 sequences are LNHDA and SQIVND (reference sequence). The V gene end was trimmed by 1 base and the J gene end by 3 bases; junction bases not matched to a gene: 5. Here the CDR3 DNA reads TGTGCCAGTAGTATAGTCCTTGGGACTAGCGGCTACGAGCAGTACTTC. The encoded protein is CASSIVLGTSGYEQYF.

This sequence joins TRBV30 and TRBJ2-5, with 13 bases identical to TRBD2. CDR3 length: 18 amino acids. V shed 1 base, J shed 3 bases, and the junction held 11 bases outside the gene matches. From germline, CDR1 is GTSNPN and CDR2 SVGIG (reference sequence). CDR3 coding DNA: TGTGCCTGGAGTGCAACTCAACTAGCGGGAGGGCGGGAAGAGACCCAGTACTTC. Translated: CAWSATQLAGGREETQYF. Variable domain in full (rest from reference TRBV30 and TRBJ2-5): SQTIHQWPATLVQPVGSPLSLECTVEGTSNPNLYWYRQAAGRGLQLLFYSVGIGQISSEVPQNLSASRPQDRQFILSSKKLLLSDSGFYLCAWSATQLAGGREETQYFGPGTRLLVL.

The count of this clone is one. The chain employs TRBV6-4 and TRBJ1-1; no reliable D call. Germline lookup yields CDR1 MRHNA and CDR2 SNTAGT. The V and J ends lost 2 bases and 0 bases respectively, with 13 bases between them. This CDR3 comprises 16 residues. This CDR3 is CASSDRSVLMNTEAFF. CDR3 DNA: TGTGCCAGCAGTGACCGGAGTGTTTTAATGAACACTGAAGCTTTCTTT.

The V call is TRBV27, the J call TRBJ1-5, with 10 bases fitting TRBD1. The CDR3 runs to 18 residues. Germline CDR1 and CDR2: MNHEY and SMNVEV (reference sequence). Trimming cost V 6 bases and J 1 base; bases outside gene matches: 12. The CDR3 spells CASRNTFRDRGSNQPQHF. For the CDR3, the DNA is TGTGCCAGCAGGAACACTTTCCGGGACAGGGGAAGCAATCAGCCCCAGCATTTT.

This clone was counted a single time. The genes are TRBV10-3 and TRBJ2-2, with unresolved D. The germline V gene encodes CDR1 ENHRY and CDR2 SYGVKD. Trimming cost V 6 bases and J 0 bases, with 8 bases left between them. This CDR3 region has 14 residues. DNA for the CDR3: TGTGCCATCAGGGTAGGCGCGAACACCGGGGAGCTGTTTTTT. Translated: CAIRVGANTGELFF.

This sequence joins TRBV10-1 and TRBJ1-5, with D uncertain. The CDR3 extends over 14 amino acids. V lost 3 bases and J 4 bases, leaving 10 bases between the germline ends. The germline V gene encodes CDR1 WNHNN and CDR2 SYGVQD (reference sequence). CDR3 sequence reads: CASSDSMLNQPQHF. The CDR3 nucleotides read TGCGCCAGCAGTGATAGCATGCTGAATCAGCCCCAGCATTTT.

V is TRBV18 and J is TRBJ2-1; 12 positions match TRBD2. J gave up 8 bases and V 5 bases, and 13 bases lay outside the gene matches. Germline CDR1 is KGHSH and CDR2 is LQKENI. CDR3 length: 17 amino acids. CDR3 nucleotides: TGTGCCAGCTCATCTCTACAGGGAGGACTAGCGGGGCATGAGCAGTTCTTC. Translated, it gives CASSSLQGGLAGHEQFF.

The V gene is TRBV14, the J gene TRBJ2-5; D may correspond to TRBD1 or TRBD2 (5 bases each). Germline values: CDR1 SGHDN, CDR2 FVKESK. The CDR3 is 15 residues long. V lost 2 bases and J lost 5, with 15 bases in between. The CDR3 protein is CASSQSWGKAETQYF. The CDR3 nucleotides are TGTGCCAGCAGCCAAAGTTGGGGGAAGGCGGAGACCCAGTACTTC.

The genes are TRBV6-5 and TRBJ1-3; a possible D gene is TRBD1 (5 bases). V lost 2 bases to trimming and J lost 3 bases, with 14 bases between them. CDR3 length: 16 residues. Germline V gene lookup returns CDR1 MNHEY and CDR2 SVGAGI. In DNA, the CDR3 is TGTGCCAGCAGTTACAACAGTCGGGGGAGTGGAAACACCATATATTTT. It codes for CASSYNSRGSGNTIYF.

The chain is built from TRBV7-9 and TRBJ1-2; D ambiguous. The CDR3 covers 11 residues. CDR1 and CDR2 (germline): SEHNR, FQNEAQ (reference sequence). Trimming left V 4 bases short and J 4 bases short, with 4 bases between. Here the CDR3 DNA reads TGTGCCAGCAGCTACAGCTATGGCTACACCTTC. Translation: CASSYSYGYTF.

The J gene is TRBJ2-5, the V gene TRBV5-1; the match to TRBD2 covers 10 bases. Losses at the gene ends were 2 bases for V and 2 bases for J; bases not matched to a gene: 3. The CDR3 consists of 15 residues. The germline CDR1 and CDR2 sequences are SGHRS and YFSETQ. CDR3 DNA: TGCGCCAGCAGCTTACTAGCGGGAAAACAAGAGACCCAGTACTTC. This sequence encodes CASSLLAGKQETQYF.

The rearrangement joins TRBV5-6 to TRBJ1-2, with D tentatively TRBD1 (5 bases). The CDR3 is 14 amino acids. With 0 bases removed from V and 4 bases from J, the gap between germline ends came to 10 bases. Looked up from germline, CDR1 is SGHDT and CDR2 is YYEEEE. CDR3 sequence reads: CASSLGQPVYGYTF. In nucleotides, the CDR3 is TGTGCCAGCAGCTTGGGACAGCCCGTCTATGGCTACACCTTC.